Listed below are T cell receptor beta chains from one sample, sequenced in a study of cytomegalovirus exposure and HLA in healthy donors. Assay used: immunoSEQ multiplex PCR; TCRdb lists only in-frame clones, some missing. The data hold approximately 100,000 clones, with roughly four fifths observed a single time. The sequenced sample consisted of PBMCs. These receptor sequences come from a human donor in good health. Each CDR3 is given with its conserved first and last residue. D genes are given only for firm matches. Clone sizes are given selectively: once, few, many, or a class where the clone is expanded.

j_call d_call v_call clone_size cdr3_aa cdr3_nt
TRBJ2-3 TRBD2 TRBV6-1 - CASSEGGRSTDTQYF TGTGCCAGCAGTGAAGGCGGGAGAAGCACAGATACGCAGTATTTT
TRBJ2-1 - TRBV29-1 - CSVHRLEISYNEQFF TGCAGCGTTCACCGCCTAGAGATCTCCTACAATGAGCAGTTCTTC
TRBJ2-4 - TRBV7-9 once CAGSSQGVAKNIQYF TGTGCCGGCAGCTCCCAGGGTGTAGCCAAAAACATTCAGTACTTC
TRBJ2-7 - TRBV15 few CATSRGNYNEQYF TGTGCCACCAGCAGAGGGAACTACAACGAGCAGTACTTC
TRBJ1-1 - TRBV5-1 - CASSYGTQNTEAFF TGCGCCAGCAGCTACGGGACACAGAACACTGAAGCTTTCTTT
TRBJ2-7 - TRBV7-2 - CASRGASYEQYF TGTGCCAGCAGAGGGGCCAGCTACGAGCAGTACTTC
TRBJ2-3 - TRBV5-6 - CASSLDATRRGTDTQYF TGTGCCAGCAGCTTGGACGCGACTAGGAGGGGCACAGATACGCAGTATTTT
TRBJ2-7 - TRBV6-5 many CASTMTGSYEQYF TGTGCCAGCACTATGACTGGCTCCTACGAGCAGTACTTC
TRBJ1-5 - TRBV10-1 - CASTQQGYSNQPQHF TGCGCCAGCACCCAACAGGGCTATAGCAATCAGCCCCAGCATTTT
TRBJ2-1 TRBD2 TRBV9 - CASSSPSGKLYNEQFF TGTGCCAGCAGCTCCCCCAGCGGGAAGCTCTACAATGAGCAGTTCTTC
TRBJ1-3 - TRBV19 - CASSISSGAGNTIYF TGTGCCAGTAGTATATCGTCAGGGGCTGGAAACACCATATATTTT
TRBJ2-4 - TRBV2 - CASRGPELAKNIQYF TGTGCCAGCCGAGGTCCGGAGCTAGCCAAAAACATTCAGTACTTC
TRBJ1-3 - TRBV10-3 - CAIRGGVQSGNTIYF TGTGCCATCAGGGGCGGGGTTCAGTCTGGAAACACCATATATTTT
TRBJ2-1 TRBD2 TRBV5-1 - CASSLGPLAGDNEQFF TGCGCCAGCAGCTTGGGTCCCCTAGCGGGAGACAATGAGCAGTTCTTC
TRBJ1-1 - TRBV5-1 - CASSLGQEWMNTEAFF TGCGCCAGCAGCTTGGGACAGGAATGGATGAACACTGAAGCTTTCTTT
TRBJ1-2 TRBD1 TRBV2 - CASRPSRDRGGGYTF TGTGCCAGCAGACCGTCCCGGGACAGGGGCGGTGGCTACACCTTC
TRBJ1-1 TRBD1 TRBV11-2 - CASSLTGTGNTEAFF TGTGCCAGCAGCTTAACCGGGACAGGGAACACTGAAGCTTTCTTT
TRBJ2-1 - TRBV12-5 - CASGLSSRDYNEQFF TGTGCTAGTGGCCTCAGTAGCAGAGACTACAATGAGCAGTTCTTC
TRBJ1-5 TRBD1 TRBV19 - CASSGTGGERQPQHF TGTGCCAGCTCCGGGACAGGGGGCGAAAGGCAGCCCCAGCATTTT
TRBJ1-5 - TRBV7-2 - CASSTPHQPQHF TGTGCCAGCAGCACACCCCATCAGCCCCAGCATTTT
TRBJ1-4 - TRBV19 - CASSRSPGDNEKLFF TGTGCCAGTAGTAGATCCCCGGGGGACAATGAAAAACTGTTTTTT
TRBJ2-2 - TRBV15 few CATSRDARGTGELFF TGTGCCACCAGCAGAGATGCCAGGGGAACCGGGGAGCTGTTTTTT
TRBJ2-2 - TRBV6-4 - CASRPMSGHTGELFF TGTGCCAGCAGGCCCATGAGCGGCCACACCGGGGAGCTGTTTTTT